This TCR beta chain was identified during a study of cytomegalovirus exposure and HLA in healthy donors. CDR1 and CDR2 from the germline V gene are MNHNY and SVGAGI (reference sequence). Trimming removed 5 bases from V and 0 bases from J, with 14 bases in between. This CDR3 spans 15 amino acids. Sequenced by immunoSEQ multiplex PCR; TCRdb stores in-frame clones only, minus some. The sample has tens of thousands of clones, roughly nine tenths seen once; the top ten hold around 8.4%. This sequence joins TRBV6-6 and TRBJ2-7; TRBD1 might be the D (6 bases). The sequence was collected from a woman under 30 in good health and CMV-seropositive. Sequences were obtained from PBMCs. The CDR3 bases are TGTGCCAGCAGTCCTCCCGGGACATTCTCCTACGAGCAGTACTTC. Translation gives CASSPPGTFSYEQYF.